The source of this T cell receptor beta chain is a study of CD8 T cells in ankylosing spondylitis. Study-wide results and limits: Several highly homologous variants made up a TCR beta motif, and this motif appeared characteristic of ankylosing spondylitis blood. The study looked at matched synovial fluid samples from ankylosing spondylitis patients. Disease-linked clones were reported to be significantly enriched there.

Researchers built TCR beta libraries using quantitative 5'-RACE with molecular barcodes. TCRdb reprocessed the 5' RACE reads with MiXCR, giving one entry per CDR3 protein. The sample records some 87,000 distinct CDR3 sequences, around 25% being singletons. Comments on this clonotype: Antigen unknown.

Trimming cost V 2 bases and J 8 bases, with 8 bases left between them. From germline, CDR1 is SGHRS and CDR2 YFSETQ. There are 12 residues in the CDR3. The sequenced sample was blood, either unsorted or a sorted T cell fraction (not recorded which). The clonotype was recovered from a male donor with ankylosing spondylitis or in good health (not recorded which). V is TRBV5-1 and J is TRBJ2-1; no firm D call. In DNA form, the CDR3 reads TGCGCCAGCAGCTTAGGGCAAGATGAGCAGTTCTTC. Encoded protein: CASSLGQDEQFF.